This T cell receptor (beta chain) derives from a study of T cell repertoires in cytomegalovirus infection. Study-level information: CMV epitopes used comprised recently identified HLA-C-restricted ones and well-studied HLA-B-restricted ones. A matching HLA type, together with CMV infection, was signaled by public TCR beta signatures.

CDR3 length: 15 residues. Per the germline V gene, CDR1 is SGHTA and CDR2 is FQGNSA. The junction had 14 bases not matched to a gene; V was cut back by 2 bases and J by 10 bases. TCRdb independently ran MiXCR on the reads; one entry per CDR3 protein. Of under 500,000 distinct CDR3 sequences listed, about 42% are singletons. Regarding the study as a whole: Frequencies of public TCR beta families were cumulated, and this identified carriers of CMV plus the relevant HLA. HLA-C-restricted, CMV-specific TCR beta clonotypes were dominant ex vivo.

As for this clonotype: The antigen is not known.

The sequencing here drew on cultured PBMCs, taken from culture after CMV antigen stimulation. This receptor was identified in a human donor in good health (CMV status not recorded). Some clones in this sample may be carry-over from other donors' samples. The chain is built from TRBV7-2 and TRBJ2-7, with 7 bases fitting TRBD2. The DNA of the CDR3 is TGTGCCAGCAGCTTATTGGTGGGGACTACCAACCCTCAGTACTTC. Translation gives CASSLLVGTTNPQYF.